A selection of T cell receptor beta chains follows, all from one sample in a study of T cell responses to AZD1222 COVID-19 vaccine. Data came from immunoSEQ multiplex PCR; TCRdb stores just in-frame clones and leaves some out. Of about 120,000 clones in the sample, over 75% were seen once. Here the sequenced sample was peripheral blood, taken on day 0 of AZD1222 vaccination. The receptors shown here come from an adult in good health. The CDR3 runs from the conserved cysteine through the conserved F or W. The order of the fields is D gene, J gene, V gene, CDR3 protein, CDR3 DNA. A D gene is named only where the DNA matches it firmly.

D gene: .; J gene: TRBJ1-4; V gene: TRBV7-9; CDR3 protein: CASSFWDDFGSEKLFF; CDR3 DNA: TGTGCCAGCAGCTTCTGGGACGATTTCGGTTCCGAAAAACTGTTTTTT
D gene: TRBD1; J gene: TRBJ1-1; V gene: TRBV13; CDR3 protein: CASSLRTGPNTEAFF; CDR3 DNA: TGTGCCAGCAGCTTAAGGACAGGGCCGAACACTGAAGCTTTCTTT
D gene: .; J gene: TRBJ1-6; V gene: TRBV6-1; CDR3 protein: CASSEAATRDNSPLHF; CDR3 DNA: TGTGCCAGCAGTGAAGCTGCCACTCGCGATAATTCACCCCTCCACTTT
D gene: .; J gene: TRBJ1-1; V gene: TRBV2; CDR3 protein: CASRLAVGTEAFF; CDR3 DNA: TGTGCCAGCAGGCTCGCGGTAGGGACTGAAGCTTTCTTT
D gene: TRBD1; J gene: TRBJ2-2; V gene: TRBV6-5; CDR3 protein: CAIKPGTANTGELFF; CDR3 DNA: TGTGCCATCAAACCCGGGACAGCGAACACCGGGGAGCTGTTTTTT
D gene: .; J gene: TRBJ1-4; V gene: TRBV27; CDR3 protein: CASKSSATALFF; CDR3 DNA: TGTGCCAGCAAAAGTTCGGCCACAGCACTGTTTTTT
D gene: .; J gene: TRBJ1-3; V gene: TRBV7-7; CDR3 protein: CASSLAKGDTIYF; CDR3 DNA: TGTGCCAGCAGCTTAGCTAAGGGAGACACCATATATTTT
D gene: TRBD1; J gene: TRBJ1-2; V gene: TRBV24-1; CDR3 protein: CATSAGGDGYTF; CDR3 DNA: TGTGCCACCAGTGCAGGGGGCGATGGCTACACCTTC
D gene: .; J gene: TRBJ1-3; V gene: TRBV10-3; CDR3 protein: CAAHPAGLEGRGNTIYF; CDR3 DNA: TGTGCCGCGCATCCGGCCGGCCTCGAGGGGAGAGGAAACACCATATATTTT
D gene: TRBD1; J gene: TRBJ2-1; V gene: TRBV5-5; CDR3 protein: CASSLASGGDSYNEQFF; CDR3 DNA: TGTGCCAGCAGCTTGGCGTCAGGGGGCGACTCCTACAATGAGCAGTTCTTC
D gene: .; J gene: TRBJ1-5; V gene: TRBV10-3; CDR3 protein: CAISPIGAHNQPQHF; CDR3 DNA: TGTGCCATCAGTCCGATCGGGGCCCATAATCAGCCCCAGCATTTT
D gene: .; J gene: TRBJ2-1; V gene: TRBV7-2; CDR3 protein: CASRIMPGEQFF; CDR3 DNA: TGTGCCAGCAGGATAATGCCAGGGGAGCAGTTCTTC
D gene: .; J gene: TRBJ2-7; V gene: TRBV10-1; CDR3 protein: CASSDYRGEQYF; CDR3 DNA: TGCGCCAGCAGTGACTACCGGGGCGAGCAGTACTTC